The 4 T cell receptor beta chains below all came from one sample that was sequenced in a study of CD4+ T cells in melanoma. Profiling relied on immunoSEQ multiplex PCR, and the TCRdb table lists in-frame clones only, not all of them. The data show roughly 10,000 clones, with about 60% seen just once and 10% to 15% held by the top ten. Sequenced input: cells from a culture (not recorded whether cultured in vitro). The source is a human donor with melanoma.

The rearrangement uses TRBV7-8 and TRBJ1-2, with unresolved D. The CDR3 is 13 amino acids. Between the trimmed V and J ends, which lost 3 bases and 2 bases, there was a span of 7 bases. Germline V lookup: CDR1 SGHVS, CDR2 FQNEAQ. CDR3 nucleotides: TGTGCCAGCAGCTTCAGAATCAACTATGGCTACACCTTC. Its protein product is CASSFRINYGYTF.

The CDR3 loop reads CASSRVAGLNNEQFF. The CDR3 coding sequence is TGTGCCAGTAGTAGGGTAGCGGGGCTTAACAATGAGCAGTTCTTC. The V and J genes are TRBV19 and TRBJ2-1, with 8 nucleotides matching TRBD2. The germline V gene encodes CDR1 LNHDA and CDR2 SQIVND (reference sequence). V trimming: 4 bases; J trimming: 5 bases; junction bases outside the gene matches: 7. The CDR3 has 15 amino acids.

V and J are TRBV7-9 and TRBJ1-1; D perhaps matches TRBD1 (5 bases). CDR3 size: 14 residues. Trimming stripped 6 bases from V and 8 bases from J, with 19 bases between. In germline, CDR1 is SEHNR, CDR2 FQNEAQ (reference sequence). CDR3: CASSEGPRASEAFF. Here the CDR3 DNA reads TGTGCCAGCAGTGAGGGACCCAGGGCCTCGGAAGCTTTCTTT.

The chain combines TRBV11-2 with TRBJ2-7, with 8 positions matching TRBD2. Germline V gene lookup returns CDR1 SGHAT and CDR2 FQNNGV. V lost 1 base to trimming and J lost 1 base; unmatched junction nucleotides: 9. There are 17 residues in the CDR3. The CDR3 loop is CASSLAFSGVSSYEQYF. In nucleotides, the CDR3 is TGTGCCAGCAGCTTAGCCTTTAGCGGGGTTTCTTCCTACGAGCAGTACTTC.